This note documents a single TCR beta chain sequence. Produced via immunoSEQ multiplex PCR; TCRdb's table is partial and in-frame only. This sample has 400,000 to 500,000 clones, with approximately 90% found just once. The sample comes from a study of control samples from healthy donors and cancer patients. V was pared by 4 bases and J by 3 bases, with 11 bases between. The V gene's germline CDR1 is LGHDT and CDR2 YNNKEL (reference sequence). This CDR3 spans 14 amino acids. The gene calls are TRBV3-1 (or the pseudogene TRBV3-2) and TRBJ2-3; the D gene is possibly TRBD2 (5 bases). This receptor was identified in a man aged 40-55 years with head and neck cancer. The sequenced sample was PBMCs. CDR3 protein: CASSPLRETDTQYF. CDR3 coding DNA: TGTGCCAGCAGCCCCCTTCGGGAAACAGATACGCAGTATTTT.